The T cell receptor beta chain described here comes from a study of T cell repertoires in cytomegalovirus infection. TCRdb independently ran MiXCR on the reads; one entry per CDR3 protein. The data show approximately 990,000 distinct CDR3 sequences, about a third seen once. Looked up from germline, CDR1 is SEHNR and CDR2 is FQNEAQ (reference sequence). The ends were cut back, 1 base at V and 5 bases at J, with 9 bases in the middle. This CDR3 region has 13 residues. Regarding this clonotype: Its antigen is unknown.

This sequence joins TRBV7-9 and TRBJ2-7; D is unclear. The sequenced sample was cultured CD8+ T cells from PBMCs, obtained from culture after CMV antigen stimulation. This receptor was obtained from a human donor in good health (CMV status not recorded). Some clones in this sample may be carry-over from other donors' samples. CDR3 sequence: CASSLGVVDEQYF. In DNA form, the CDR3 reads TGTGCCAGCAGCTTAGGGGTGGTGGACGAGCAGTACTTC.